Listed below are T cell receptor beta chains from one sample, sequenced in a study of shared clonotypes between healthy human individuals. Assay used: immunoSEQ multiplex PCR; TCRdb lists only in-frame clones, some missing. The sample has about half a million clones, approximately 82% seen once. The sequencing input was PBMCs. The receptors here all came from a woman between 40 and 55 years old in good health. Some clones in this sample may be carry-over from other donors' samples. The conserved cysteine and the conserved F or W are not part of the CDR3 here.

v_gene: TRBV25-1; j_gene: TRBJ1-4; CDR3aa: ASSRFGQGRKEKLF
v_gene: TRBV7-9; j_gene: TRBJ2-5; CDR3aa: ASSFRTAEGGTQY
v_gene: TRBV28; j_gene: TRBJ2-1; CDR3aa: ASSPERGSYYNEQF
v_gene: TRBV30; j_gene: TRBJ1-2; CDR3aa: AWSVKGASGYT
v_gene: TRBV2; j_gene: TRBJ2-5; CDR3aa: ASTLTGELLGTQY
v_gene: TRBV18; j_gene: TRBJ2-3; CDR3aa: ASSPPGLAGGDTQY
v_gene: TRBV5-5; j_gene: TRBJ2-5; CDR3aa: ASSLWTEQETQY
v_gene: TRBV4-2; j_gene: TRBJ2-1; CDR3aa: ASSPTSGRNEQF
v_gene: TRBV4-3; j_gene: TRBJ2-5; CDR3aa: ASSQGPGGLETQY
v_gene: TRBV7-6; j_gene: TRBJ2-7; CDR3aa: ASSQPGQNYEQY
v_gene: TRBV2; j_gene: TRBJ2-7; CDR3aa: ASLGTGAYEQY
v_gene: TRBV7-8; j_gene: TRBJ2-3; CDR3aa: ASSLALRERGTDTQY
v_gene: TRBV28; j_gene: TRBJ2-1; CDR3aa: ASRRYLGLAGDNEQF
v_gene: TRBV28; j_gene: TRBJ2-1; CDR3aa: ASSPAGAAGNEQF
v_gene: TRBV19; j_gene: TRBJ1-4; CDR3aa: ASSRTGLNEKLF
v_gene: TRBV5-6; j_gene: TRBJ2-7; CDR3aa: ASNLRAGEGEQY
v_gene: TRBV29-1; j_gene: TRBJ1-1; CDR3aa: NVERVSTEAF
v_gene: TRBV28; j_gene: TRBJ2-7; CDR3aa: ASSLGTSGREY
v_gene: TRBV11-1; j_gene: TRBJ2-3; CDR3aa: ASSAGQRTQY
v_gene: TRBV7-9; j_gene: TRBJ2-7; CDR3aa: ASSRPTGTYEQY
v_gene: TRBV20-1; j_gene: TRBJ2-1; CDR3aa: SAGLSNEQF
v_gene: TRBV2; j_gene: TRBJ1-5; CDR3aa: ASSGESGNQPQH
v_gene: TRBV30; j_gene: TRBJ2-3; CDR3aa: AWKRRPAGAGDTQY
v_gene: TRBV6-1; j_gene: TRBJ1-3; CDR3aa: ASRRTGTGNTIY
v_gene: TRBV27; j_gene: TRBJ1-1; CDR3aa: ASSPGQGVRLSTEAF
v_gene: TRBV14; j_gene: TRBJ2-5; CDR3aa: ASSRTGGELRPRETQY
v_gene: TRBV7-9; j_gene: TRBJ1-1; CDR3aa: ASSYGGGAAF
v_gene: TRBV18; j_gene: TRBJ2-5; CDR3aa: ASSNRVGQETQY
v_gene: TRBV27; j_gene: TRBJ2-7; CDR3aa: ASRGDPSAAYEQY
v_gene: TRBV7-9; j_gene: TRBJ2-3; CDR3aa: ASSLEGLAGDTDTQY
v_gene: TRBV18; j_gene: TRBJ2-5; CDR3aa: ASSPGTSGDPRETQY
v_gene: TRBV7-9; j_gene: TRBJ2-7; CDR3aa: ASSLGGSRYEQY
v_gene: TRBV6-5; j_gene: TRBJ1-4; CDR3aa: ASSYSSGTGIEKLF